This T cell receptor (beta chain) came from a study of identical twins. CDR1 and CDR2 from the germline V gene are DFQATT and SNEGSKA (reference sequence). The V end was cut by 0 bases, the J end by 6 bases, with 14 bases between. The CDR3 is made up of 14 amino acids. TCRdb reprocessed the 5' RACE reads via MiXCR and lists one record per CDR3 protein. The sample has some 500,000 distinct CDR3 sequences, 22% seen once. The sample was also reused in another study, on T cells expressing NK-cell markers.

Sequenced sample: CD4+ T cells sorted from blood. The source is a woman aged 18-29 years in good health. V gene TRBV20-1 combines with J gene TRBJ1-2; TRBD1 might be the D (6 bases). CDR3 amino acids: CSARDSGASDGYTF. The DNA of the CDR3 is TGCAGTGCTAGAGATTCAGGGGCGTCTGATGGCTACACCTTC.